This record concerns one TCR beta chain sequence. Antigen specificity is unknown. Germline is not matched at one junction end, which may reflect a read error. This specimen comes from a study of cytomegalovirus exposure and HLA in healthy donors. Broader study findings: Reports indicate that TCR beta sequences accurately predicted the HLA-A and HLA-B alleles of most subjects.

Germline values: CDR1 LGHNA, CDR2 YSLEER. The CDR3 is 17 amino acids. The primer mix had 60 Vbeta and 13 Jbeta primers. Here immunoSEQ multiplex PCR was the method, and the copy in TCRdb shows in-frame clones only, minus some. Of 50,000 to 70,000 clones listed, around 83% are singletons. The sequencing input was PBMCs. The source is a human donor in good health. This sequence joins TRBV4-3 and TRBJ1-1; TRBD1 is a possible D gene (6 bases). As DNA, the CDR3 is TGCGCCAACAGCCAAGTTCTAGGGGGATTTATGAACACTGAAGCTTTCTTT. As protein: CANSQVLGGFMNTEAFF.